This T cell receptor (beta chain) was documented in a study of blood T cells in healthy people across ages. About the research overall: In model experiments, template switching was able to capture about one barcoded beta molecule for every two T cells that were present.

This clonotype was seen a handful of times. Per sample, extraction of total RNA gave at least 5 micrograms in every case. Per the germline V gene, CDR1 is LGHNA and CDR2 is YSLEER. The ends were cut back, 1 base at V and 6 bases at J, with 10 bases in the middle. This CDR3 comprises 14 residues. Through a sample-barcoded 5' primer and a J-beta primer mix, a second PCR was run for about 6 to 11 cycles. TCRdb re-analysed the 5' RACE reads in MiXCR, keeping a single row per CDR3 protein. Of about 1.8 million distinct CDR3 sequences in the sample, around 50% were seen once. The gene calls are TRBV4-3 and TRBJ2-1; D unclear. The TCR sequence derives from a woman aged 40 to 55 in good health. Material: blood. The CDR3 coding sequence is TGCGCCAGCAGCCAAGTCCCCTTTAGCAATGAGCAGTTCTTC. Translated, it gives CASSQVPFSNEQFF.